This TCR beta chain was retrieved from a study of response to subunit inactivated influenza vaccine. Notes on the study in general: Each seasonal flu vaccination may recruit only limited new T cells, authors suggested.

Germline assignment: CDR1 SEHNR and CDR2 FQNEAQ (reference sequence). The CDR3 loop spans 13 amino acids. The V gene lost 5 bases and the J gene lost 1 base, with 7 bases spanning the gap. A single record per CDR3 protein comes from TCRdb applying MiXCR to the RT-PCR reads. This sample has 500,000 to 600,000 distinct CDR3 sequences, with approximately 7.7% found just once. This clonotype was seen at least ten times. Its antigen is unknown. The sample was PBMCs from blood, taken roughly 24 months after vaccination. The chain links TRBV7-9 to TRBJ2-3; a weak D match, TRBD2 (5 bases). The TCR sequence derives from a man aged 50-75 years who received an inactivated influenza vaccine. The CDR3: CASSRSGTDTQYF. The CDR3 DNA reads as TGTGCCAGCAGCCGTAGCGGCACAGATACGCAGTATTTT.